Each of the 15 T cell receptor beta chains below was sequenced from the same sample in a study of CD8+ T cells in alopecia areata. Following extraction, RNA underwent reverse transcription to cDNA, which served as the sequencing template. Libraries were prepared by immunoSEQ multiplex PCR; TCRdb keeps only in-frame clonotypes and omits some of them. The sample shows 150,000 to 200,000 clones, 50% to 60% of them seen only once. The starting material was CD4+ T cells sorted from blood, obtained at week 0. These receptors all stem from a human donor with alopecia areata.

This clone turned up a few times. The chain uses TRBV29-1 and TRBJ2-3, with D perhaps matching TRBD2 (5 bases). Trimming left V 7 bases short and J 6 bases short, with 14 bases between. The CDR3 is 12 residues long. CDR1 and CDR2 (germline): SQVTM, ANQGSEA. The CDR3 sequence: CSGCTPGDTQYF. For the CDR3, the DNA is TGCAGCGGCTGCACACCGGGGGATACGCAGTATTTT.

V is TRBV30 and J is TRBJ1-1; D is unresolved. V lost 0 bases to trimming and J lost 2 bases, with 10 bases between them. CDR1 is GTSNPN and CDR2 is SVGIG in the germline V gene (reference sequence). The length of the CDR3 is 14 residues. Here the CDR3 DNA reads TGTGCCTGGAGTGTTTTTGGTTTTAACACTGAAGCTTTCTTT. Translating it yields CAWSVFGFNTEAFF.

The chain employs TRBV2 and TRBJ1-6, with 9 bases aligning to TRBD1. This CDR3 spans 14 amino acids. CDR1 is SNHLY, CDR2 FYNNEI, per germline. The junction had 7 bases not matched to a gene; V was cut back by 6 bases and J by 10 bases. The CDR3 nucleotides read TGTGCCAGCAGCTTACAGGGGGCTAGGTCACCCCTCCACTTT. As protein: CASSLQGARSPLHF.

The chain employs TRBV30 and TRBJ1-2; 9 bases fit TRBD1. Germline V gives CDR1 GTSNPN, CDR2 SVGIG (reference sequence). The CDR3 is 19 amino acids. Trimming cost V 0 bases and J 7 bases; bases outside gene matches: 21. The CDR3 bases are TGTGCCTGGAGTGTACGCTATAAGAGGACAGGGGAGGTTCGGGGTGGCTACACCTTC. It translates to CAWSVRYKRTGEVRGGYTF.

The gene calls are TRBV30 and TRBJ1-1; TRBD1 aligns across 11 bases. V lost 2 bases, J lost 11 bases, and 10 bases stayed unmatched. The CDR3 is 14 residues long. From germline, CDR1 is GTSNPN and CDR2 SVGIG (reference sequence). The chain's CDR3 is CAWSRTGGPSRAFF. The CDR3 nucleotides are TGTGCCTGGAGTCGGACAGGGGGCCCGTCTAGGGCTTTCTTT.

In this sample, this clone turned up a few times. This chain joins TRBV19 and TRBJ2-2, with TRBD1 matching 8 bases. There are 13 residues in the CDR3. Losses at the gene ends were 9 bases for V and 4 bases for J; bases not matched to a gene: 4. The germline V gene encodes CDR1 LNHDA and CDR2 SQIVND (reference sequence). The CDR3 nucleotides read TGTGCCAGCGACAGGGGTCCCACCGGGGAGCTGTTTTTT. Amino acid sequence: CASDRGPTGELFF. Full variable domain (missing parts from reference TRBV19 and TRBJ2-2): DGGITQSPKYLFRKEGQNVTLSCEQNLNHDAMYWYRQDPGQGLRLIYYSQIVNDFQKGDIAEGYSVSREKKESFPLTVTSAQKNPTAFYLCASDRGPTGELFFGEGSRLTVL.

The rearrangement joins TRBV29-1 to TRBJ2-7; no definite D call. The CDR3 is 10 amino acids. V was cut by 6 bases and J by 5 bases, with 8 bases left in between. Germline V gene data show CDR1 as SQVTM and CDR2 as ANQGSEA. The CDR3: CSVGKDEQYF. The CDR3 DNA reads TGCAGCGTAGGGAAGGACGAGCAGTACTTC.

The V and J genes are TRBV27 and TRBJ1-5, with 7 bases fitting TRBD1. With 5 bases clipped from V and 1 base from J, the junction kept 2 bases outside the gene matches. Germline values: CDR1 MNHEY, CDR2 SMNVEV (reference sequence). The CDR3 runs to 14 residues. The CDR3 reads CASSVQGSNQPQHF. For the CDR3, the DNA is TGTGCCAGCAGTGTACAGGGGAGCAATCAGCCCCAGCATTTT.

V is TRBV4-2 and J is TRBJ2-3; maybe TRBD2 (6 bases). This CDR3 has 16 amino acids. Germline-derived CDR1 and CDR2 are LGHNA and YNFKEQ. The germline V and J ends were trimmed by 1 base and 6 bases, with 17 bases remaining between them. The CDR3 protein is CASSQVLRGLPDTQYF. The CDR3 DNA reads as TGTGCCAGCAGCCAAGTCTTGAGGGGACTCCCGGATACGCAGTATTTT.

This rearrangement joins TRBV30 to TRBJ2-3; D gene ambiguous. Germline V gives CDR1 GTSNPN, CDR2 SVGIG (reference sequence). CDR3 length equals 13 residues. The germline V and J ends were trimmed by 4 bases and 0 bases, with 8 bases remaining between them. The CDR3 coding sequence is TGTGCCTGGACCGACCGTAGCACAGATACGCAGTATTTT. Residues: CAWTDRSTDTQYF.

This clone came up a few times. The genes are TRBV2 and TRBJ2-1, with D uncertain. The CDR3 totals 11 residues. V was pared by 6 bases and J by 15 bases, with 15 bases between. The germline V gene encodes CDR1 SNHLY and CDR2 FYNNEI. CDR3 protein: CASRVEVFLFF. The CDR3 DNA is TGTGCCAGCAGGGTCGAGGTTTTTCTGTTCTTC.

This clone was seen only once. The chain couples TRBV29-1 to TRBJ1-5; possibly TRBD1 for D (5 bases). V lost 7 bases, J lost 4 bases, and 17 bases lay in between. CDR1 and CDR2 from the germline V gene are SQVTM and ANQGSEA. This CDR3 is built from 14 residues. The CDR3 is CSAASGTPNQPQHF. DNA for the CDR3: TGCAGCGCAGCCTCAGGGACGCCTAATCAGCCCCAGCATTTT.

This rearrangement joins TRBV29-1 to TRBJ1-1, with D unclear. CDR1 SQVTM and CDR2 ANQGSEA come from the germline V gene. V shed 6 bases and J shed 1 base, with 12 bases lying between them. The CDR3 has 13 amino acids. The CDR3 is CSVQRDRNTEAFF. The CDR3 region has the DNA TGCAGCGTACAGCGAGATAGGAACACTGAAGCTTTCTTT.

This clone was counted between two and nine times. The V call is TRBV20-1, the J call TRBJ2-3; D perhaps matches TRBD2 (5 bases). CDR1 is DFQATT, CDR2 SNEGSKA, per germline (reference sequence). This CDR3 region has 11 residues. The V end lost 5 bases, the J end lost 9 bases, and 12 bases lay between the germline ends. CDR3 amino acids: CSAYRRRTQYF. The CDR3 coding sequence is TGCAGTGCTTATCGTCGGAGGACGCAGTATTTT.

This rearrangement joins TRBV6-5 to TRBJ1-2; TRBD1 might be the D (5 bases). Deletions cut 8 bases from V and 6 bases from J, with 13 bases between. Germline values: CDR1 MNHEY, CDR2 SVGAGI. This CDR3 contains 12 residues. CDR3 sequence reads: CASRGRDHGYTF. Written as DNA, the CDR3 is TGTGCCAGCCGTGGCAGGGACCATGGCTACACCTTC.